This T cell receptor (beta chain) is drawn from a study of blood T cells in healthy people across ages. The authors ran a second PCR of roughly 7 to 11 cycles using a sample-barcoded 5' primer and a J-beta primer mix. Via MiXCR, TCRdb re-called the 5' RACE reads, giving one row per CDR3 protein. The sample carries more than 600,000 distinct CDR3 sequences, just under 25% recorded once. Germline CDR1 LNHDA, CDR2 SQIVND (reference sequence). V lost 6 bases to trimming and J lost 6 bases, with 13 bases between them. The CDR3 contains 13 residues. Study results and caveats: A strong correlation was found between TCR beta diversity and the percentage of naive T cells.

This clonotype was picked up one time. The antigen is not known. These same records also appear under a second study, on T cells of mothers and their children. From that second work: Each 15 ul cDNA reaction used roughly 1.5 ug RNA; all RNA was used. With the M1S primer of the second PCR, sample barcodes and 2-4 random nucleotides were added.

The chain carries TRBV19 and TRBJ2-3; D not certain. This TCR was sampled from a boy younger than 18 in good health. The sample comprised blood. Here the CDR3 reads CASSVTPLDTQYF. As DNA, the CDR3 is TGTGCCAGTAGCGTGACTCCGCTGGATACGCAGTATTTT.